This TCR beta chain was retrieved from a study of human T cells and chemical hapten exposure. The wider study: Patch tests applied 0.01% DPC to the upper back, read at 6 days. Diagnoses of alopecia areata, totalis or universalis occurred in mostly female patients. Study results and caveats: Patch test score rose with PT1 expanded TCRs, significant at 8, 16, 32, not 4. Large CDR3 similarity clusters arose significantly more often from expanded TCRs than from controls.

This clonotype came up a few times. Its antigen remains unidentified. Time point in this sample: patch test 1, 2 weeks after DPC sensitization. The treatment was: therapeutic diphenylcyclopropenone sensitization with weekly scalp DPC. TCRdb reanalysed the RACE reads using MiXCR and keeps one entry per CDR3 protein. The sample shows roughly 100,000 distinct CDR3 sequences, 11% of them seen only once. The starting material was whole blood, obtained in connection with sensitization to the hapten diphenylcyclopropenone (DPC). The sequence was obtained from a woman in her 40s with alopecia areata. Some clones in this sample may be carry-over from other donors' samples.

CDR3 loop: CSAFRVAKNIQYF. The CDR3 DNA sequence: TGCAGTGCGTTCAGGGTAGCCAAAAACATTCAGTACTTC. This chain joins TRBV20-1 and TRBJ2-4, with D perhaps matching TRBD1 (5 bases). This CDR3 has 13 amino acids. V was cut by 6 bases and J by 0 bases, with 9 bases left in between. CDR1 is DFQATT, CDR2 SNEGSKA, per germline (reference sequence).